This TCR beta chain was profiled in a study of graft-versus-host responses after intestinal transplantation. Overall study context: All recipients got anti-thymocyte globulin induction, then tacrolimus and steroids for 3 to 4 years.

The repertoire was sequenced with immunoSEQ multiplex PCR; TCRdb's copy has only in-frame clones and lacks some. In the table there are some 120,000 clones, 90% of which are singletons. Concerning this clone: Its target is not known.

V was clipped by 5 bases and J by 0 bases; unmatched bases: 3. Germline assignment: CDR1 MNHNY and CDR2 SVGAGI (reference sequence). This CDR3 has 14 amino acids. V gene TRBV6-6 combines with J gene TRBJ1-1; TRBD1 matches at 7 bases. The receptor's source is a human donor who received an intestinal transplant. This sample comprised unstimulated CD4+ T cells sorted from spleen or lymph node cells, obtained before intestinal transplant. The CDR3 region has the DNA TGTGCCAGCAGTAATGACAGGGTGAACACTGAAGCTTTCTTT. Translation gives CASSNDRVNTEAFF.